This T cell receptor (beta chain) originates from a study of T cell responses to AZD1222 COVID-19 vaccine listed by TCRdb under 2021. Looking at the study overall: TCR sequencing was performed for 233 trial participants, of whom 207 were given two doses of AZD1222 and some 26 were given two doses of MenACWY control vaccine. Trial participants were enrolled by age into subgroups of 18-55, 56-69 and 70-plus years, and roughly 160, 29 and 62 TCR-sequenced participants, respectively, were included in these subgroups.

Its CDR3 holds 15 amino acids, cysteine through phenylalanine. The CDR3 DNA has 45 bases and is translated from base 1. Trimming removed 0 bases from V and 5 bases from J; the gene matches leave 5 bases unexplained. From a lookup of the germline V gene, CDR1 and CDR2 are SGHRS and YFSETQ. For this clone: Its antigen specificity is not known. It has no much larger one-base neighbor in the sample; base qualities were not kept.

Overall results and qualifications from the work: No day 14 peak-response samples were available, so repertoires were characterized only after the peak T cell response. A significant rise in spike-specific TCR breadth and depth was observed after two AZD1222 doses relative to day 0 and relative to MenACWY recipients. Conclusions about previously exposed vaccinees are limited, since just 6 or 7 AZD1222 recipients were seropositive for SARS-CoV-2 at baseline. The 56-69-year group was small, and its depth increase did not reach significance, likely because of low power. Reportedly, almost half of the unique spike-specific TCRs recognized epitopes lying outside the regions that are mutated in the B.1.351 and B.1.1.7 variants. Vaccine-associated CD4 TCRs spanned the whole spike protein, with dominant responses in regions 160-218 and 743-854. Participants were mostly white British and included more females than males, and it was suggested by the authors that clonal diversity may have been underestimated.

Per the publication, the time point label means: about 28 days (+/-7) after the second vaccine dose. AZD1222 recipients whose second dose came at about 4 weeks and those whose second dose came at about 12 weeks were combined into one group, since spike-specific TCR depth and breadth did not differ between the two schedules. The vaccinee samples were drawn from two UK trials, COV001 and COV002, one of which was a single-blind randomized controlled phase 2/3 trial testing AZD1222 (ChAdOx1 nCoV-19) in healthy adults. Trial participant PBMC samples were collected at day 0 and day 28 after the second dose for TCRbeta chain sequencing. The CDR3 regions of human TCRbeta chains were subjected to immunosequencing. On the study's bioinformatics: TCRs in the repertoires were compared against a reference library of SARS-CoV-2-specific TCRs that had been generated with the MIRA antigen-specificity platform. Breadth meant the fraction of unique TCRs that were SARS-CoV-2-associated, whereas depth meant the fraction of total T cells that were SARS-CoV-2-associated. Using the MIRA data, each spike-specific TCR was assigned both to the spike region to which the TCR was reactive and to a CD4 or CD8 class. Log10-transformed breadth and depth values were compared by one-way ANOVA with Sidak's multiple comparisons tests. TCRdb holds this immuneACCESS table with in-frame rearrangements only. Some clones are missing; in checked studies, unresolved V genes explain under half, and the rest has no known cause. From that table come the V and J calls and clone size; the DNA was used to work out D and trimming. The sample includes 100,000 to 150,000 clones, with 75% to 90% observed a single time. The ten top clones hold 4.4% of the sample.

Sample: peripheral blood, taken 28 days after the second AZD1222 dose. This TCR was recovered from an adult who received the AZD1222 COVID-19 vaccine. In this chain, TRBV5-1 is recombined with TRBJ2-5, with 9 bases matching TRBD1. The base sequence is TGCGCCAGCAGCTTGGTACAGGGGGCCGGGGAGACCCAGTACTTC. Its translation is CASSLVQGAGETQYF.